These 26 T cell receptor beta chains share one sample of origin, sequenced in a study of shared clonotypes between healthy human individuals. Data came from immunoSEQ multiplex PCR; TCRdb stores just in-frame clones and leaves some out. The sample includes about 700,000 clones, 92% seen only once; the top ten take about 24%. Terminally differentiated effector memory CD45RA+ cells were excluded by CCR7 positive selection of CD45RO-negative cells. Sequenced material: naive CD8+ T cells sorted from blood. These receptors were obtained from a man aged 25 to 40 in good health.

This clone was recorded only once. This rearrangement joins TRBV29-1 to TRBJ1-4; D perhaps matches TRBD1 (5 bases). CDR1 and CDR2 from the germline V gene are SQVTM and ANQGSEA. Trimming took 4 bases from V and 2 from J, leaving 14 bases between them. There are 15 residues in the CDR3. In nucleotides, the CDR3 is TGCAGCGTTGTACTCATGACAGATACTAATGAAAAACTGTTTTTT. Encoded protein: CSVVLMTDTNEKLFF.

The chain has TRBV5-5 and TRBJ2-1; D not resolved. This CDR3 is built from 16 residues. The germline V gene has CDR1 SGHKS and CDR2 YYEKEE (reference sequence). V was clipped by 0 bases and J by 2 bases, with 12 bases between them. The DNA of the CDR3 is TGTGCCAGCAGCTTGGTCGACAAGCTTGCCTACAATGAGCAGTTCTTC. Protein sequence: CASSLVDKLAYNEQFF.

The rearrangement joins TRBV7-8 to TRBJ2-7, with 13 bases fitting TRBD2. J gave up 0 bases and V 4 bases, and 3 bases lay outside the gene matches. This CDR3 comprises 16 residues. Germline assignment: CDR1 SGHVS and CDR2 FQNEAQ. The CDR3 loop reads CASSSRTSGSSYEQYF. In DNA form, the CDR3 reads TGTGCCAGCAGCTCCCGGACTAGCGGGAGCTCCTACGAGCAGTACTTC.

Notes on this clone: Other nucleotide sequences from this sample produce the same CDR3. This sequence joins TRBV27 and TRBJ2-7; D possibly corresponds to TRBD2 (6 bases). Trimming took 3 bases from V and 0 from J, leaving 12 bases between them. CDR3 length: 15 amino acids. Germline V gives CDR1 MNHEY, CDR2 SMNVEV (reference sequence). CDR3 sequence: CASSFSVGSSYEQYF. The DNA of the CDR3 is TGTGCCAGCAGTTTCAGCGTCGGGAGCTCCTACGAGCAGTACTTC.

V and J are TRBV27 and TRBJ2-1; 7 bases match TRBD2. This CDR3 contains 17 residues. The trim removed 6 bases at V and 1 base at J, leaving 12 bases unmatched. CDR1 is MNHEY, CDR2 SMNVEV, per germline (reference sequence). In nucleotides, the CDR3 is TGTGCCAGCAGACGAGGGGCTAGCGGCCTTTCCTACAATGAGCAGTTCTTC. Its translation is CASRRGASGLSYNEQFF.

The gene calls are TRBV5-1 and TRBJ2-3, with 8 bases lining up with TRBD2. V shed 2 bases and J 0 bases; nucleotides not matched to a gene: 8. CDR3 length equals 17 residues. Germline CDR1 SGHRS, CDR2 YFSETQ. The CDR3 region is CASSFLAGRLSTDTQYF. The DNA for the CDR3 is TGCGCCAGCAGCTTCTTAGCGGGACGACTTAGCACAGATACGCAGTATTTT.

CDR3 DNA sequence: TGTGCCAGCAGTTTTCCCGGGAGAGGCTCCTACGAGCAGTACTTC. Its protein is CASSFPGRGSYEQYF. This rearrangement joins TRBV28 to TRBJ2-7; D is perhaps TRBD2 (6 bases). V shed 3 bases and J shed 0 bases, with 12 bases lying between them. Germline lookup yields CDR1 MDHEN and CDR2 SYDVKM. The CDR3 extends over 15 amino acids.

This clone has more than one count but fewer than ten. The chain recombines TRBV28 with TRBJ2-7; weak D call: TRBD2 (6 bases). Germline CDR1 and CDR2: MDHEN and SYDVKM. Deletions cut 10 bases from V and 4 bases from J, with 14 bases between. This CDR3 comprises 12 residues. The CDR3 DNA reads TGTGCCACCGGAGGGGATTGGTACGAGCAGTACTTC. Protein product: CATGGDWYEQYF.

A single count supports this clone. This sequence joins TRBV12-5 and TRBJ2-1; D not certain. The CDR3 has 13 residues. Germline V CDR1 and CDR2: LGHNT, FRNRAP. V was cut by 1 base and J by 5 bases, with 6 bases left in between. CDR3 protein: CASGLDIDNEQFF. For the CDR3, the DNA is TGTGCTAGTGGTTTGGACATCGACAATGAGCAGTTCTTC.

This chain links TRBV5-1 with TRBJ2-5; no firm D call. The V and J ends lost 3 bases and 2 bases respectively, with 8 bases between them. CDR1 SGHRS and CDR2 YFSETQ come from the germline V gene. The CDR3 has 13 amino acids. CDR3 coding DNA: TGCGCCAGCAGCTCGTCGGAACAAGAGACCCAGTACTTC. Translated: CASSSSEQETQYF.

This clone came up once. The CDR3 bases are TGTGCCAGCAGCTTAGCGACAGGGAGTATAGAGACCCAGTACTTC. This sequence encodes CASSLATGSIETQYF. V gene TRBV7-6 combines with J gene TRBJ2-5; TRBD1 matches 7 bases. The V and J ends lost 0 bases and 4 bases, in that order; junction bases with no gene match: 5. CDR3 size: 15 residues. Germline assignment: CDR1 SGHVS and CDR2 FNYEAQ.

V gene TRBV2 combines with J gene TRBJ2-7, with 11 bases lining up with TRBD2. This CDR3 contains 19 residues. Germline V gene sequence: CDR1 SNHLY, CDR2 FYNNEI. The ends lost 3 bases at V and 4 bases at J; junction bases unmatched: 17. In DNA form, the CDR3 reads TGTGCCAGCAGTGACCCACAGACTAGCGGGACAATTAGTGGATACGAGCAGTACTTC. Translation gives CASSDPQTSGTISGYEQYF.

This clone appeared once. The rearrangement uses TRBV28 and TRBJ1-1; no clear D gene. With 5 bases removed from V and 6 bases from J, the gap between germline ends came to 10 bases. This CDR3 comprises 12 residues. Germline values: CDR1 MDHEN, CDR2 SYDVKM. For the CDR3, the DNA is TGTGCCAGCAGTCTTCGACTCGCTGAAGCTTTCTTT. Translation gives CASSLRLAEAFF.

Points on this clone: Different DNA sequences within this sample yield the same CDR3. The chain employs TRBV19 and TRBJ2-7; maybe TRBD2 (6 bases). Between the trimmed V and J ends, which lost 3 bases and 3 bases, there was a span of 12 bases. There are 14 residues in the CDR3. CDR1 is LNHDA and CDR2 is SQIVND in the germline V gene (reference sequence). The CDR3 nucleotides are TGTGCCAGTAGTATTGCGGGAACCAGCTACGAGCAGTACTTC. Protein: CASSIAGTSYEQYF.

The chain carries TRBV10-1 and TRBJ2-3; D call uncertain. Germline V CDR1 and CDR2: WNHNN, SYGVQD (reference sequence). The CDR3 consists of 17 residues. The V gene lost 4 bases and the J gene lost 2 bases, with 19 bases spanning the gap. As DNA, the CDR3 is TGCGCCAGCAGTGGGCCACCTCTCGCGGCGAACACAGATACGCAGTATTTT. As protein: CASSGPPLAANTDTQYF.

As regards this clone: Additional DNA sequences in this sample encode the identical CDR3. The V call is TRBV5-4, the J call TRBJ2-7; D remains ambiguous. V gave up 0 bases and J gave up 2 bases, with 3 bases separating them. Germline-derived CDR1 and CDR2 are SGHNT and YYREEE (reference sequence). There are 12 residues in the CDR3. The CDR3 DNA reads as TGTGCCAGCAGCTTGGAAGCCTACGAGCAGTACTTC. It specifies CASSLEAYEQYF.

In the case of this clone: The junction departs from germline at one end; a sequencing error may be responsible. The genes are TRBV27 and TRBJ2-5; D is ambiguous. Germline values: CDR1 MNHEY, CDR2 SMNVEV (reference sequence). The CDR3 spans 13 residues. The CDR3 protein is CATSGRDGEAQYF. In DNA form, the CDR3 reads TGTGCCACTTCGGGCCGAGACGGAGAGGCCCAGTACTTC.

The chain joins TRBV27 to TRBJ1-4; perhaps TRBD1 as D (6 bases). In germline, CDR1 is MNHEY, CDR2 SMNVEV (reference sequence). There are 16 residues in the CDR3. V lost 4 bases and J 0 bases, leaving 12 bases between the germline ends. CDR3 DNA sequence: TGTGCCAGCAGTTCGGGGACAAGTGCAACTAATGAAAAACTGTTTTTT. It specifies CASSSGTSATNEKLFF.

The chain carries TRBV7-3 and TRBJ2-1, with D possibly being TRBD1 (5 bases). The CDR3 contains 16 residues. Germline CDR1 is SGHTA and CDR2 is FQGTGA. Trimming stripped 5 bases from V and 5 bases from J, with 19 bases between. The CDR3 DNA follows: TGTGCCAGCAGCCCCCATTGGGGCCCCAGGGACAATGAGCAGTTCTTC. Encoded protein: CASSPHWGPRDNEQFF.

This chain links TRBV4-3 with TRBJ2-2, with D unclear. The CDR3 sequence is 15 residues long. Germline values: CDR1 LGHNA, CDR2 YSLEER. V was clipped by 0 bases and J by 4 bases, with 9 bases between them. DNA for the CDR3: TGCGCCAGCAGCCAAGAACCAGAAGGCACCGGGGAGCTGTTTTTT. This codes for CASSQEPEGTGELFF.

The J gene is TRBJ2-5, the V gene TRBV14; D is perhaps TRBD2 (6 bases). This CDR3 spans 12 amino acids. Germline V CDR1 and CDR2: SGHDN, FVKESK. V was shortened by 4 bases and J by 11 bases, with 14 bases between the two germline ends. CDR3 protein: CASSLGRDSQYF. The CDR3 coding sequence is TGTGCCAGCAGCCTGGGCCGGGACTCTCAGTACTTC.

In the case of this clone: Other DNA sequences from this sample encode an identical CDR3 as well. The chain links TRBV4-3 to TRBJ2-6; possible D gene TRBD1, 5 bases. Trimming stripped 0 bases from V and 1 base from J, with 7 bases between. The CDR3 runs to 16 residues. The germline CDR1 and CDR2 sequences are LGHNA and YSLEER. This chain's CDR3 is CASSQEAGSGANVLTF. For the CDR3, the DNA is TGCGCCAGCAGCCAAGAAGCAGGGTCTGGGGCCAACGTCCTGACTTTC.

The V call is TRBV10-2, the J call TRBJ2-7, with D unresolved. Germline V lookup: CDR1 WSHSY, CDR2 SAAADI. V gave up 1 base and J gave up 2 bases, with 6 bases separating them. The CDR3 spans 13 residues. CDR3 loop: CASSELGPYEQYF. CDR3 DNA sequence: TGCGCCAGCAGTGAGTTAGGGCCCTACGAGCAGTACTTC.

This chain joins TRBV7-9 and TRBJ1-3; 7 bases line up with TRBD1. V lost 5 bases to trimming and J lost 3 bases; unmatched junction nucleotides: 16. Germline V gene lookup returns CDR1 SEHNR and CDR2 FQNEAQ (reference sequence). This CDR3 comprises 18 residues. CDR3 residues: CASSTTRDRRLFGNTIYF. Here the CDR3 DNA reads TGTGCCAGCAGCACCACTAGGGACAGACGACTCTTTGGAAACACCATATATTTT.

V and J are TRBV11-2 and TRBJ2-1, with D unresolved. Trimming removed 4 bases from V and 2 bases from J, with 9 bases in between. This CDR3 is built from 14 residues. CDR1 SGHAT and CDR2 FQNNGV come from the germline V gene. This CDR3 reads CASSSELTYNEQFF. The CDR3 DNA is TGTGCCAGCAGCTCCGAGCTCACCTACAATGAGCAGTTCTTC.

This clone was detected only once. V gene TRBV5-4 combines with J gene TRBJ2-7; D is possibly TRBD1 (6 bases). Trimming removed 4 bases from V and 1 base from J, with 15 bases in between. The CDR3 loop spans 15 amino acids. CDR1 is SGHNT and CDR2 is YYREEE in the germline V gene (reference sequence). In DNA, the CDR3 is TGTGCCAGCAGCGTACAGGGTATCGCTTCCTACGAGCAGTACTTC. Amino acids: CASSVQGIASYEQYF.